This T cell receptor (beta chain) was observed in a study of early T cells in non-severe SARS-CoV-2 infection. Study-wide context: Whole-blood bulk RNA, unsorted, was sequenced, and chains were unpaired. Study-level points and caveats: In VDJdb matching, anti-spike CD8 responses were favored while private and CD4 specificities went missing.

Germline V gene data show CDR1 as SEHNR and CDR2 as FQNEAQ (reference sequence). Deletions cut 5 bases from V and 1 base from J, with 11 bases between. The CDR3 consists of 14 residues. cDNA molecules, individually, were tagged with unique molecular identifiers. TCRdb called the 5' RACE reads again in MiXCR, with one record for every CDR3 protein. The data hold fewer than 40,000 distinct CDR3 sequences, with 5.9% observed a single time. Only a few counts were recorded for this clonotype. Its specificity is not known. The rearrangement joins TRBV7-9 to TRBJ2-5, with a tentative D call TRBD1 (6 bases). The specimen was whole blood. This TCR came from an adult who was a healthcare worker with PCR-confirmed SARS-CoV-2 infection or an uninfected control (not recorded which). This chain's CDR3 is CASSPTDSQETQYF. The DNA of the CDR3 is TGTGCCAGCAGCCCCACGGACAGCCAAGAGACCCAGTACTTC.